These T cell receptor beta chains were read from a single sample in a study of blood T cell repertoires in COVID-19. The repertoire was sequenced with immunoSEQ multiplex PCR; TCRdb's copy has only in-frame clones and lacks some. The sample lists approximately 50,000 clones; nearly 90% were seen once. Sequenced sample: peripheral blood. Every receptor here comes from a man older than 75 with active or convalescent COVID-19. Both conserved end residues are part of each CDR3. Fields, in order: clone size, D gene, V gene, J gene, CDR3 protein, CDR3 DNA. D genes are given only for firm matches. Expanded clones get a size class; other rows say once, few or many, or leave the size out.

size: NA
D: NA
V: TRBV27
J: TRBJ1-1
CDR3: CASSIRANTEAFF
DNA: TGTGCCAGCAGTATTCGAGCGAACACTGAAGCTTTCTTT

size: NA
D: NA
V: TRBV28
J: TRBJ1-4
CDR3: CASSLRRQAVGKLFF
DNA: TGTGCCAGCAGTTTGCGACGACAAGCGGTAGGAAAACTGTTTTTT

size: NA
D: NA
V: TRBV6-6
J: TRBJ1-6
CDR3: CASTKGRDTSHSPLHF
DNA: TGTGCCAGCACCAAGGGCAGGGACACCTCGCATTCACCCCTCCACTTT

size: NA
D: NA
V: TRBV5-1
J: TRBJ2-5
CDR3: CASSLGGAGIWETQYF
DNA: TGCGCCAGCAGCTTGGGCGGGGCAGGGATATGGGAGACCCAGTACTTC

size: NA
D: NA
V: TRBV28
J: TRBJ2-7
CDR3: CALQGPLGTLEQYF
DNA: TGTGCCCTGCAGGGACCGCTCGGGACTTTGGAGCAGTACTTC

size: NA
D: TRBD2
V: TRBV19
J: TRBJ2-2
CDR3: CAGGTPGELFF
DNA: TGTGCGGGGGGGACCCCCGGGGAGCTGTTTTTT

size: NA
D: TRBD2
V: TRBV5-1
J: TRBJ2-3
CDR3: CASSLALGLAGTDTQYF
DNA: TGCGCCAGCAGCTTGGCCCTAGGACTAGCGGGGACCGATACGCAGTATTTT

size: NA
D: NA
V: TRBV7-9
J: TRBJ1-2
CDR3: CASTGTSGLHYGYTF
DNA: TGTGCCAGCACCGGGACATCCGGCCTCCACTATGGCTACACCTTC

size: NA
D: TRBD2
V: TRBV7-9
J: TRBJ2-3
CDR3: CASSFGTSGRTDTQYF
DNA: TGTGCCAGCAGCTTCGGGACTAGCGGGCGCACAGATACGCAGTATTTT

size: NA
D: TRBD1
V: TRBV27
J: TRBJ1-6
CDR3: CASSLEGAQSPLHF
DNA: TGTGCCAGCAGTCTGGAGGGGGCACAATCACCCCTCCACTTT

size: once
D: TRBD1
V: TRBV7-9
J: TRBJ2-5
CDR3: CASSLQDREETQYF
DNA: TGTGCCAGCAGCCTCCAGGACAGGGAAGAGACCCAGTACTTC

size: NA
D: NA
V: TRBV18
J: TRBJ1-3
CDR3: CASSPPVLQDLKYF
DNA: TGTGCCAGCTCACCACCGGTTTTACAGGACCTAAAATATTTT

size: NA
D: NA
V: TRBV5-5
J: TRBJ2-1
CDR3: CASSLEARGEYNEQFF
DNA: TGTGCCAGCAGCTTGGAGGCCAGGGGGGAATACAATGAGCAGTTCTTC

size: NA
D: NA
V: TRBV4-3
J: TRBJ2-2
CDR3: CASSQDRGGHTGELFF
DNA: TGCGCCAGCAGCCAAGATAGGGGCGGACACACCGGGGAGCTGTTTTTT

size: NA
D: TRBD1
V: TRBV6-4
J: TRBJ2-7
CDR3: CASSQGERNRHEQYF
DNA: TGTGCCAGCTCGCAGGGGGAACGAAATAGGCACGAGCAGTACTTC

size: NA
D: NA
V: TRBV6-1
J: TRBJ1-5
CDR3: CASSEARRGSGNQPQHF
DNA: TGTGCCAGCAGTGAAGCTCGCCGGGGGTCGGGCAATCAGCCCCAGCATTTT

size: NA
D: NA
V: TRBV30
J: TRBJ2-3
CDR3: CALRGPAGTDTQYF
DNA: TGTGCCTTAAGGGGCCCGGCGGGCACAGATACGCAGTATTTT

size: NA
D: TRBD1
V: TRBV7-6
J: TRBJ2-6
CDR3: CASSLTGGSGANVLTF
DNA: TGTGCCAGCAGCTTGACAGGGGGGTCTGGGGCCAACGTCCTGACTTTC

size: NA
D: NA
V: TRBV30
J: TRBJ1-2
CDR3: CACPPLRQGDYGYTF
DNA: TGTGCCTGTCCTCCCCTCCGGCAGGGCGACTATGGCTACACCTTC

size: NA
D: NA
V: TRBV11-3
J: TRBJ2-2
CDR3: CASSLVNTGELFF
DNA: TGTGCCAGCAGCTTAGTAAACACCGGGGAGCTGTTTTTT

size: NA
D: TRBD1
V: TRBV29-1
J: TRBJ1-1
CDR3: CSVRQGINTEAFF
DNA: TGCAGCGTTCGACAGGGGATTAACACTGAAGCTTTCTTT

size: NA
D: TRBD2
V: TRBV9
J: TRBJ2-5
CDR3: CASTVTSGGEETQYF
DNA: TGTGCCAGCACCGTAACTAGCGGGGGGGAAGAGACCCAGTACTTC

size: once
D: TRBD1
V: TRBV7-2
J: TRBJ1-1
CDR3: CASSLDPPGGMAFF
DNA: TGTGCCAGCAGCTTAGATCCGCCAGGGGGCATGGCTTTCTTT

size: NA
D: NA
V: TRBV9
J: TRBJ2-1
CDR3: CASSPGSGHGIVDEQFF
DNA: TGTGCCAGCAGCCCGGGGTCCGGCCATGGGATCGTCGATGAGCAGTTCTTC

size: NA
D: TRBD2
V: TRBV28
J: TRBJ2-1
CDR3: CASGTSGVLSNEQFF
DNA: TGTGCCAGCGGGACTAGTGGGGTTTTGAGCAATGAGCAGTTCTTC

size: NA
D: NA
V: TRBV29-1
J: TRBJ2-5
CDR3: CSAAAVMETQYF
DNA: TGCAGCGCTGCGGCCGTCATGGAGACCCAGTACTTC

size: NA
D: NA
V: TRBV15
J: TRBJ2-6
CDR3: CATSRDRNVLTF
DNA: TGTGCCACCAGCAGAGATCGGAACGTCCTGACTTTC

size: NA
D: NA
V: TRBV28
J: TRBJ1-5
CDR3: CASRAPGKRVAGNQPQHF
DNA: TGTGCCAGCAGGGCCCCAGGGAAAAGAGTGGCGGGCAATCAGCCCCAGCATTTT

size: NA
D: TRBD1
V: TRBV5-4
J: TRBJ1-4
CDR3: CASSTDRGRRNEKLFF
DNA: TGTGCCAGCAGCACAGACAGGGGGCGAAGGAATGAAAAACTGTTTTTT

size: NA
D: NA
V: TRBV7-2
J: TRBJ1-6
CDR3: CASSLIANSPLHF
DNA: TGTGCCAGCAGCTTAATAGCGAATTCACCCCTCCACTTT

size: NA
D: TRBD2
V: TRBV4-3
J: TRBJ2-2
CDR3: CASSQDRLAGAGELFF
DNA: TGCGCCAGCAGCCAAGATAGGCTAGCGGGGGCCGGGGAGCTGTTTTTT

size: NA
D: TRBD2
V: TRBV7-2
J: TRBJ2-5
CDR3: CASSKGLADLQETQYF
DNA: TGTGCCAGCAGCAAGGGACTAGCGGACCTCCAAGAGACCCAGTACTTC

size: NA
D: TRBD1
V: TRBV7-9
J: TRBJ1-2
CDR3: CASSLGTGGNYGYTF
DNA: TGTGCCAGCAGCTTAGGGACAGGGGGTAACTATGGCTACACCTTC

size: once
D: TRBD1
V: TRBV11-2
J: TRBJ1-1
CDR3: CASSFRGLMNTEAFF
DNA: TGTGCCAGCAGCTTCAGGGGGCTGATGAACACTGAAGCTTTCTTT

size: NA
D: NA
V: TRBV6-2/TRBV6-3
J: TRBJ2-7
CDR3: CASSYGANTLF
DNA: TGTGCCAGCAGTTACGGGGCAAATACACTGTTC

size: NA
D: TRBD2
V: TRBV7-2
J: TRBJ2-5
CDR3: CASSLAEVLLADQETQYF
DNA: TGTGCCAGCAGCTTAGCCGAAGTTTTACTAGCGGACCAAGAGACCCAGTACTTC

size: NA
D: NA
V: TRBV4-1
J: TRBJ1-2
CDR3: CASSHTQYGYTF
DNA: TGCGCCAGCAGCCATACACAGTATGGCTACACCTTC

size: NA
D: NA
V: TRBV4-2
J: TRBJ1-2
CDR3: CASSPTGGAGGYTF
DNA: TGTGCCAGCAGCCCCACGGGGGGAGCGGGGGGCTACACCTTC

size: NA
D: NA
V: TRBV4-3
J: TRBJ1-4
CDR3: CASSQDTQVPNEKLFF
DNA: TGCGCCAGCAGCCAAGATACGCAGGTCCCTAATGAAAAACTGTTTTTT

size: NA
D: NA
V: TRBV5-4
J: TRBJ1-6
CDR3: CASTQMGAFNSPLHF
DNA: TGTGCCAGCACCCAAATGGGGGCGTTTAATTCACCCCTCCACTTT

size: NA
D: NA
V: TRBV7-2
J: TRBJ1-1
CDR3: CASSLQGRENTEAFF
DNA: TGTGCCAGCAGCCTACAGGGCCGAGAGAACACTGAAGCTTTCTTT

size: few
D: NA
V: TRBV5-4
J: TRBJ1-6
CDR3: CASSYQTGGALHF
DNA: TGTGCCAGCAGCTATCAAACTGGGGGGGCCCTCCACTTT

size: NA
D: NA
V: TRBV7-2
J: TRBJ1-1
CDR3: CASSLGQGNTEAFF
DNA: TGTGCCAGCAGCTTAGGGCAGGGTAACACTGAAGCTTTCTTT

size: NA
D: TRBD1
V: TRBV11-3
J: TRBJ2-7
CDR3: CASSLDGDRGSEQYF
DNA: TGTGCCAGCAGCTTAGATGGGGACAGGGGTTCCGAGCAGTACTTC

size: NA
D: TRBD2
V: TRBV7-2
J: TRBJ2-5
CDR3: CASSFASSVAGKETQYF
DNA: TGTGCCAGCAGCTTTGCCTCATCAGTAGCGGGTAAAGAGACCCAGTACTTC

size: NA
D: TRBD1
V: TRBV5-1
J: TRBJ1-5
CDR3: CASSLGQGFGQPQHF
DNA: TGCGCCAGCAGCTTGGGACAGGGATTCGGTCAGCCCCAGCATTTT